Listed below are T cell receptor beta chains from one sample, sequenced in a study of cytomegalovirus exposure and HLA in healthy donors. The data were produced by immunoSEQ multiplex PCR, yet TCRdb's version contains in-frame clones alone and is incomplete. The table records roughly 190,000 clones, around 79% of them present only once. Source material: PBMCs. These receptor sequences come from a woman aged 50 to 65 in good health and CMV-seronegative. Each CDR3 is given with its conserved first and last residue. The order of the fields is D gene, J gene, V gene, clone size, CDR3 protein, CDR3 DNA. The D gene is left open where the match is weak. Expanded clones get a size class; other rows say once, few or many, or leave the size out.

TRBD2 | TRBJ2-3 | TRBV7-9 | NA | CASSLTGGGKWTDTQYF | TGTGCCAGCAGCTTAACGGGGGGGGGAAAGTGGACAGATACGCAGTATTTT
NA | TRBJ2-2 | TRBV2 | NA | CASSDNQAPRAGELFF | TGTGCCAGCAGTGACAATCAGGCCCCGAGGGCCGGGGAGCTGTTTTTT
TRBD1 | TRBJ2-7 | TRBV28 | NA | CASSPRTGPYEQYF | TGTGCCAGCAGTCCTAGGACAGGTCCCTACGAGCAGTACTTC
TRBD2 | TRBJ2-7 | TRBV7-2 | NA | CASSFSGIGTYEQYF | TGTGCCAGCAGCTTTAGCGGGATAGGAACCTACGAGCAGTACTTC
NA | TRBJ1-4 | TRBV19 | NA | CASSIWGRYEKLFF | TGTGCCAGTAGTATCTGGGGGCGATATGAAAAACTGTTTTTT
NA | TRBJ2-7 | TRBV6-5 | once | CASSYRGTPPFYEQYF | TGTGCCAGCAGTTACAGAGGAACCCCCCCATTCTACGAGCAGTACTTC
NA | TRBJ1-2 | TRBV11-1 | NA | CASSSTGSWGYGYTF | TGTGCCAGCAGCTCAACAGGGAGTTGGGGCTATGGCTACACCTTC
NA | TRBJ2-4 | TRBV7-9 | NA | CASSLGRSLAKNIQYF | TGTGCCAGCAGCTTAGGGCGGAGTTTAGCCAAAAACATTCAGTACTTC
TRBD1 | TRBJ1-6 | TRBV6-1 | once | CASSFRRQGNSPLHF | TGTGCCAGCAGTTTCCGCAGACAGGGTAATTCACCCCTCCACTTT
NA | TRBJ1-1 | TRBV7-9 | NA | CASSLVGVVTEAFF | TGTGCCAGCAGCTTAGTAGGGGTGGTAACTGAAGCTTTCTTT
TRBD1 | TRBJ2-7 | TRBV6-5 | once | CASSYVGQGGRYEQYF | TGTGCCAGCAGCTACGTCGGACAGGGGGGTAGATACGAGCAGTACTTC
TRBD1 | TRBJ1-5 | TRBV28 | NA | CASSPGDRGYSNQPQHF | TGTGCCAGCAGTCCAGGGGACAGGGGGTATAGCAATCAGCCCCAGCATTTT
TRBD1 | TRBJ1-5 | TRBV7-2 | many | CASSHPGQGDQPQHF | TGTGCCAGCAGCCATCCGGGACAGGGGGATCAGCCCCAGCATTTT
NA | TRBJ1-1 | TRBV21-1 | NA | CASSGRLEGTEAFF | TGTGCCAGCAGCGGTCGCCTGGAGGGGACTGAAGCTTTCTTT
TRBD2 | TRBJ2-7 | TRBV7-9 | NA | CASSPLGTSGSEQYF | TGTGCCAGCAGCCCCCTAGGGACTAGCGGGAGCGAGCAGTACTTC
NA | TRBJ2-5 | TRBV7-8 | NA | CASSYRLIQETQYF | TGTGCCAGCAGCTACCGACTCATTCAGGAGACCCAGTACTTC
NA | TRBJ2-4 | TRBV2 | NA | CASRPQTVGIQYF | TGTGCCAGCAGACCACAGACAGTAGGCATTCAGTACTTC
TRBD1 | TRBJ2-7 | TRBV5-1 | NA | CASSPGTGGWEQYF | TGCGCCAGCAGCCCCGGGACAGGAGGGTGGGAGCAGTACTTC
TRBD1 | TRBJ2-3 | TRBV5-4 | NA | CASSLDLTGADTQYF | TGTGCCAGCAGCCTAGACCTGACAGGGGCCGATACGCAGTATTTT
TRBD2 | TRBJ2-1 | TRBV7-8 | NA | CASGTSGSSYNEQFF | TGTGCCAGCGGGACTAGCGGGAGCTCCTACAATGAGCAGTTCTTC
TRBD1 | TRBJ1-4 | TRBV5-5 | NA | CASSVQGALNEKLFF | TGTGCCAGCAGCGTTCAGGGGGCACTTAATGAAAAACTGTTTTTT
TRBD1 | TRBJ1-5 | TRBV28 | NA | CASSDRGRQPQHF | TGTGCCAGCAGTGACAGGGGCAGGCAGCCCCAGCATTTT
TRBD2 | TRBJ2-1 | TRBV11-3 | NA | CASSLNREGYNEQFF | TGTGCCAGCAGCTTAAACCGGGAGGGTTACAATGAGCAGTTCTTC
NA | TRBJ1-6 | TRBV7-2 | NA | CASSLAAGISSPLHF | TGTGCCAGCAGCTTAGCGGCAGGGATAAGTTCACCCCTCCACTTT
TRBD1 | TRBJ2-5 | TRBV7-3 | NA | CASSLGQARVETQYF | TGTGCCAGCAGCTTGGGACAGGCGAGAGTAGAGACCCAGTACTTC
TRBD2 | TRBJ2-1 | TRBV10-3 | NA | CAISELSGSLHEQFF | TGTGCCATCAGTGAGCTGAGCGGGAGTCTCCATGAGCAGTTCTTC
NA | TRBJ1-5 | TRBV7-2 | NA | CASSSHGRGSNQPQHF | TGTGCCAGCAGCTCCCATGGTCGGGGTTCCAATCAGCCCCAGCATTTT
NA | TRBJ2-7 | TRBV5-1 | NA | CASSLELDSGEQYF | TGCGCCAGCAGCTTGGAACTAGATAGCGGCGAGCAGTACTTC
NA | TRBJ1-5 | TRBV6-1 | NA | CASTTLGQSYQPQHF | TGTGCCAGCACCACCCTGGGGCAGTCTTATCAGCCCCAGCATTTT